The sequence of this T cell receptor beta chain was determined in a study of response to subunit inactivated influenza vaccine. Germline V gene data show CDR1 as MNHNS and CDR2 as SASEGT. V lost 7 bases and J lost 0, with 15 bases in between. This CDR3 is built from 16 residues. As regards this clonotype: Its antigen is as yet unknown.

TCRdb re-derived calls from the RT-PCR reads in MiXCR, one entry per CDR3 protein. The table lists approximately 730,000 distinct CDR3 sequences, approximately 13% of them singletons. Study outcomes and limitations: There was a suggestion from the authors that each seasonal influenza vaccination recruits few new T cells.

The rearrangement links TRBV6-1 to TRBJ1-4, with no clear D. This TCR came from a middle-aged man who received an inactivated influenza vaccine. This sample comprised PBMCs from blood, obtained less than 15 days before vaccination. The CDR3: CASNHPGRATNEKLFF. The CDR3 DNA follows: TGTGCCAGCAACCACCCTGGCCGGGCAACTAATGAAAAACTGTTTTTT.